This record covers a single T cell receptor beta chain. The data were obtained in a study of PD-1 blockade in classical Hodgkin lymphoma. CDR3 length: 12 residues. The V and J ends lost 0 bases and 4 bases respectively, with 3 bases between them. Germline lookup yields CDR1 SGHAT and CDR2 FQNNGV. Time point meaning: cycle 4 day 1 (C4D1), after 6 weeks of nivolumab. All patients experienced relapse after autologous stem cell transplantation, and brentuximab vedotin exposure was variable. The study recorded best responses of complete response, partial response or progressive disease. TCRdb keeps only in-frame clones here, not all; method: immunoSEQ multiplex PCR. The data contain some 34,000 clones, approximately 65% of them singletons.

The TCR sequence derives from a human donor with classical Hodgkin lymphoma. The sequencing used peripheral blood mononuclear cells (PBMCs), collected before the fourth cycle of nivolumab. The chain carries TRBV11-2 and TRBJ1-1; D is uncertain. The CDR3: CASSLDPTEAFF. The CDR3 DNA sequence: TGTGCCAGCAGCTTAGATCCCACTGAAGCTTTCTTT.